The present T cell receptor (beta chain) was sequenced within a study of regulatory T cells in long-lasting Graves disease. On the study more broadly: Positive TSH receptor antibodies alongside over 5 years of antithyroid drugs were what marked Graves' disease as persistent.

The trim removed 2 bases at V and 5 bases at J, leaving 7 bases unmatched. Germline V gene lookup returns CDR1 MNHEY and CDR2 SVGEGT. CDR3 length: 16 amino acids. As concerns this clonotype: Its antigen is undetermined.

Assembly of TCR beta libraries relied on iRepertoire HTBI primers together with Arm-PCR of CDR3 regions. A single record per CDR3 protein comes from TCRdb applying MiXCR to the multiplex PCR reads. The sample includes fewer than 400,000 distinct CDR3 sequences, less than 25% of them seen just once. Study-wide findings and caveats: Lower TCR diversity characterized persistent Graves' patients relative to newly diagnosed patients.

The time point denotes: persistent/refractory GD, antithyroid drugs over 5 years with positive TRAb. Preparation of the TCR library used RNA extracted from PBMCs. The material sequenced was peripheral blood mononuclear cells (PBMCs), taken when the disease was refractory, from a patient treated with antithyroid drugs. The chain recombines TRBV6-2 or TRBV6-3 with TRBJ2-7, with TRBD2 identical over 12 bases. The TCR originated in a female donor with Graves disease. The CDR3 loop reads CASSYRLAGGPNEQYF. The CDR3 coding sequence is TGTGCCAGCAGTTACAGGCTAGCGGGAGGGCCCAACGAGCAGTACTTC.